The T cell receptor beta chain described here comes from a study of circulating and synovial CD4+ cells in juvenile arthritis. Germline CDR1 is SEHNR and CDR2 is FQNEAQ (reference sequence). The CDR3 is 16 residues long. V was clipped by 4 bases and J by 0 bases, with 16 bases between them. Note on this clone: What it recognizes is unknown.

Some clones are missing from TCRdb's copy, which holds only in-frame ones; the method was immunoSEQ multiplex PCR. The sample lists tens of thousands of clones, 95% to 96% seen once, with under 0.2% in the top ten. Study-wide findings and caveats: Circulating pathogenic-like and bulk T cells looked alike by Vbeta family usage.

This sequence originates from a human donor with juvenile idiopathic arthritis. Sequencing was carried out using CD4+ T cells from blood. The chain joins TRBV7-9 to TRBJ2-7, with D possibly TRBD2 on 6 matching bases. The CDR3 DNA sequence: TGTGCCAGCAGCTCCCCGAGGAGGGTCAGCTCCTACGAGCAGTACTTC. It encodes CASSSPRRVSSYEQYF.